These 22 T cell receptor beta chains came from one sample sequenced in a study of control samples from healthy donors and cancer patients. Method: immunoSEQ multiplex PCR; TCRdb's copy keeps in-frame clones and lacks some. The data show approximately 100,000 clones, approximately 90% seen once. Sequenced: blood. Receptors were obtained from a man aged 25 to 45 in good health.

The V call is TRBV27, the J call TRBJ1-2, with no clear D. Trimming cost V 2 bases and J 4 bases, with 14 bases left between them. The CDR3 sequence is 15 residues long. CDR1 is MNHEY and CDR2 is SMNVEV in the germline V gene (reference sequence). DNA for the CDR3: TGTGCCAGCAGTTTAGGGAGAGGAGAGTTCTATGGCTACACCTTC. This sequence encodes CASSLGRGEFYGYTF.

The V call is TRBV4-1, the J call TRBJ2-1; 11 nucleotides line up with TRBD2. With V trimmed by 1 base and J by 7 bases, 9 bases remained unmatched. The CDR3 is made up of 17 amino acids. Looked up from germline, CDR1 is MGHRA and CDR2 is YSYEKL. CDR3 coding DNA: TGCGCCAGCAGCCAAGGAATTATTAGCGGGAGGGTAAATGAGCAGTTCTTC. It yields the protein CASSQGIISGRVNEQFF.

This clone was detected only a few times. This rearrangement joins TRBV7-3 to TRBJ2-1; 10 nucleotides line up with TRBD1. CDR3 length: 14 amino acids. Trimming cost V 5 bases and J 5 bases; bases outside gene matches: 3. CDR1 and CDR2 (germline): SGHTA, FQGTGA. The CDR3 spells CASSPGQGHNEQFF. Written as DNA, the CDR3 is TGTGCCAGCAGCCCGGGACAGGGGCACAATGAGCAGTTCTTC.

In DNA, the CDR3 is TGTGCCAGTACCATTCGGGACCGAGGCAATGAGCAGTTCTTC. Translating gives CASTIRDRGNEQFF. This sequence joins TRBV19 and TRBJ2-1, with D perhaps given as TRBD1 or TRBD2 (5 bases each). V shed 7 bases and J shed 6 bases, with 16 bases lying between them. Germline loops: CDR1 LNHDA, CDR2 SQIVND (reference sequence). The CDR3 sequence is 14 residues long.

The table lists this clone with a few counts. The rearrangement uses TRBV7-9 and TRBJ1-2, with TRBD1 as a possible D gene (6 bases). V lost 4 bases, J lost 8 bases, and 23 bases lay in between. CDR3 length: 16 amino acids. Germline loops: CDR1 SEHNR, CDR2 FQNEAQ (reference sequence). CDR3 nucleotides: TGTGCCAGCAGCTCCACACAGGGTTTACGGCAATCCGGCTACACCTTC. Amino acids: CASSSTQGLRQSGYTF.

This rearrangement joins TRBV5-1 to TRBJ2-7; possible D gene TRBD1, 5 bases. Germline-derived CDR1 and CDR2 are SGHRS and YFSETQ. Trimming removed 0 bases from V and 6 bases from J, with 19 bases in between. The CDR3 sequence is 16 residues long. CDR3 sequence (DNA): TGCGCCAGCAGCTTGGGACTGGAGTCAGGGCTGGGCGAGCAGTACGTC. Translation: CASSLGLESGLGEQYV.

The chain recombines TRBV19 with TRBJ1-4; D ambiguous. There are 13 residues in the CDR3. Germline assignment: CDR1 LNHDA and CDR2 SQIVND (reference sequence). Trimming pared 11 bases from V and 2 bases from J, leaving 12 bases between. The CDR3 bases are TGTGCCGCCTCTGGGGATACTAATGAAAAACTGTTTTTT. Amino acid sequence: CAASGDTNEKLFF.

This chain joins TRBV5-1 and TRBJ2-2, with D possibly being TRBD1 or TRBD2 (5 bases each). The ends were cut back, 7 bases at V and 5 bases at J, with 21 bases in the middle. The germline V gene has CDR1 SGHRS and CDR2 YFSETQ. The CDR3 covers 16 residues. The CDR3 DNA follows: TGCGCCAGCCAACCAGTTCCGGGGCACCAGACCGGGGAGCTGTTTTTT. Protein product: CASQPVPGHQTGELFF.

This clone showed up just once. The chain employs TRBV18 and TRBJ1-6, with 7 bases matching TRBD1. CDR1 KGHSH and CDR2 LQKENI come from the germline V gene. This CDR3 is 15 amino acids long. Trimming cost V 6 bases and J 9 bases; bases outside gene matches: 11. The CDR3 reads CASSRNRDSPSPLHF. CDR3 sequence (DNA): TGTGCCAGCTCCCGCAACCGGGACAGCCCTTCACCCCTCCACTTT.

This clone was observed a few times. This rearrangement joins TRBV14 to TRBJ1-1, with D perhaps TRBD1 (6 bases). The V gene's germline CDR1 is SGHDN and CDR2 FVKESK. V gave up 2 bases and J gave up 3 bases, with 16 bases separating them. The CDR3 length is 16 residues. The CDR3 protein is CASSQSAGALYTEAFF. The DNA for the CDR3 is TGTGCCAGCAGCCAATCGGCAGGGGCATTATACACTGAAGCTTTCTTT.

The genes are TRBV4-2 and TRBJ1-1; 7 nucleotides line up with TRBD1. The CDR3 runs to 15 residues. V shed 4 bases and J 1 base; nucleotides not matched to a gene: 6. The germline gives CDR1 LGHNA, CDR2 YNFKEQ. CDR3 sequence reads: CASSPIGTENTEAFF. For the CDR3, the DNA is TGTGCCAGCAGCCCTATAGGGACAGAGAACACTGAAGCTTTCTTT.

This chain connects TRBV18 to TRBJ2-1; TRBD1 aligns across 9 bases. After removal of 8 bases from V and 2 bases from J, the junction contained 7 bases not matched to a gene. This CDR3 has 15 amino acids. Germline assignment: CDR1 KGHSH and CDR2 LQKENI. CDR3 bases: TGTGCCAGCGCGACAGGGACAGGGCCCTACAATGAGCAGTTCTTC. Protein sequence: CASATGTGPYNEQFF.

This sequence joins TRBV9 and TRBJ2-5; no reliable D call. The CDR3 consists of 12 residues. V gave up 3 bases and J gave up 0 bases, with 3 bases separating them. Per the germline V gene, CDR1 is SGDLS and CDR2 is YYNGEE. The CDR3 DNA reads as TGTGCCAGCAGCGCGAACCAAGAGACCCAGTACTTC. Translation gives CASSANQETQYF.

The chain couples TRBV5-4 to TRBJ2-7; D not certain. Looked up from germline, CDR1 is SGHNT and CDR2 is YYREEE (reference sequence). The CDR3 totals 13 residues. The V and J ends lost 1 base and 5 bases respectively, with 10 bases between them. CDR3 coding DNA: TGTGCCAGCAGCTTGTCAGGTTACGACGAGCAGTACTTC. This translates into CASSLSGYDEQYF. Full variable domain (missing parts from reference TRBV5-4 and TRBJ2-7): ETGVTQSPTHLIKTRGQQVTLRCSSQSGHNTVSWYQQALGQGPQFIFQYYREEENGRGNFPPRFSGLQFPNYSSELNVNALELDDSALYLCASSLSGYDEQYFGPGTRLTVT.

The chain carries TRBV9 and TRBJ1-3; D possibly corresponds to TRBD1 (5 bases). CDR3 length equals 17 residues. The V gene lost 3 bases and the J gene lost 3 bases, with 19 bases spanning the gap. The germline CDR1 and CDR2 sequences are SGDLS and YYNGEE. CDR3 sequence: CASSGAGGRVGGNTIYF. The CDR3 DNA reads TGTGCCAGCAGCGGTGCCGGCGGCAGGGTTGGTGGAAACACCATATATTTT.

In DNA form, the CDR3 reads TGCAGCGTCGACAGGGGCCAAGAGACCCAGTACTTC. Translating gives CSVDRGQETQYF. V usage is TRBV29-1 and J usage is TRBJ2-5; 8 nucleotides match TRBD1. V was pared by 6 bases and J by 1 base, with 1 base of the junction left unmatched. The CDR3 totals 12 residues. Germline-derived CDR1 and CDR2 are SQVTM and ANQGSEA.

The DNA for the CDR3 is TGTGCCAGCAGTTTATTCCCGGACAGGGGGAATGGCTACACCTTC. Translated, it gives CASSLFPDRGNGYTF. The chain carries TRBV27 and TRBJ1-2; 10 positions match TRBD1. CDR1 MNHEY and CDR2 SMNVEV come from the germline V gene (reference sequence). The CDR3 runs 15 residues. With V trimmed by 1 base and J by 6 bases, 5 bases remained unmatched.

The CDR3 here is CASSQESYTEAFF. The CDR3 DNA reads as TGTGCCAGCAGCCAAGAGTCTTACACTGAAGCTTTCTTT. The chain links TRBV3-1 (or the pseudogene TRBV3-2) to TRBJ1-1; no reliable D call. V shed 0 bases and J shed 3 bases, with 5 bases lying between them. Germline CDR1 is LGHDT and CDR2 is YNNKEL (reference sequence). The CDR3 is made up of 13 amino acids.

This clone was picked up one time. The chain recombines TRBV27 with TRBJ2-7; 7 positions agree with TRBD1. Germline CDR1 is MNHEY and CDR2 is SMNVEV (reference sequence). V was pared by 6 bases and J by 5 bases, with 10 bases of the junction left unmatched. This CDR3 region has 14 residues. The CDR3 is CASRGDRPNHEQYF. Here the CDR3 DNA reads TGTGCCAGCAGGGGGGACAGACCAAACCACGAGCAGTACTTC.

This clone was counted a single time. The rearrangement joins TRBV7-9 to TRBJ2-1, with D possibly TRBD2 on 5 matching bases. The CDR3 sequence is 12 residues long. Germline CDR1 SEHNR, CDR2 FQNEAQ (reference sequence). V lost 4 bases, J lost 8 bases, and 9 bases lay in between. The CDR3: CASSSERYEQFF. As DNA, the CDR3 is TGTGCCAGCAGCTCAGAGCGGTATGAGCAGTTCTTC. Drawing the rest from reference TRBV7-9 and TRBJ2-1, the complete variable domain is DTGVSQNPRHKITKRGQNVTFRCDPISEHNRLYWYRQTLGQGPEFLTYFQNEAQLEKSRLLSDRFSAERPKGSFSTLEIQRTEQGDSAMYLCASSSERYEQFFGPGTRLTVL.

The chain carries TRBV3-1 (or the pseudogene TRBV3-2) and TRBJ2-2; D may be TRBD1 (5 bases). Germline V gene sequence: CDR1 LGHDT, CDR2 YNNKEL (reference sequence). Trimming removed 6 bases from V and 0 bases from J, with 11 bases in between. CDR3 length: 15 residues. The CDR3: CASSRQGANTGELFF. CDR3 DNA sequence: TGTGCCAGCAGTCGCCAGGGCGCGAACACCGGGGAGCTGTTTTTT.

V is TRBV3-1 (or the pseudogene TRBV3-2) and J is TRBJ1-6, with 10 bases matching TRBD1. The CDR3 has 16 residues. The germline gives CDR1 LGHDT, CDR2 YNNKEL (reference sequence). With 1 base clipped from V and 7 bases from J, the junction kept 4 bases outside the gene matches. As DNA, the CDR3 is TGTGCCAGCAGCCAAGGGGCGACAGGGGGCAATTCACCCCTCCACTTT. Amino acid sequence: CASSQGATGGNSPLHF.